A selection of T cell receptor beta chains follows, all from one sample in a study of CD8 T cells in ankylosing spondylitis. A single record per CDR3 protein comes from TCRdb applying MiXCR to the 5' RACE reads. The sample has hundreds of thousands of distinct CDR3 sequences; roughly 20% are singletons. Sequencing was done on a sample of blood, either unsorted or a sorted T cell fraction (not recorded which). These receptors originate from a male donor with ankylosing spondylitis or in good health (not recorded which). Both conserved end residues are part of each CDR3.

TRBV20-1	TRBJ1-2	CSARGGQGVSNYGYTF
TRBV3-1	TRBJ1-6	CASSHGGILDSPLHF
TRBV10-3	TRBJ2-5	CASLPAGANQETQYF
TRBV11-1	TRBJ2-5	CASSLGATYQETQYF
TRBV4-2	TRBJ2-2	CASSQREGTGELFF
TRBV7-6	TRBJ2-6	CASSAGGAGGSGANVLTF
TRBV14	TRBJ1-1	CASSQDVMNTEAFF
TRBV29-1	TRBJ2-5	CSGAYQETQYF
TRBV12-3/TRBV12-4	TRBJ2-3	CASRKQGINTDTQYF
TRBV12-3/TRBV12-4	TRBJ1-6	CASSPSGSYNSPLHF
TRBV28	TRBJ2-2	CASSAPGSNTGELFF
TRBV3-1	TRBJ1-5	CASSRGQGLKVSNQPQHF
TRBV12-3/TRBV12-4	TRBJ1-1	CASSYGQGFQAFF
TRBV15	TRBJ2-1	CATSRSSVNEQFF
TRBV20-1	TRBJ2-1	CSAPLGLAGASEQFF
TRBV12-3/TRBV12-4	TRBJ1-4	CASSLGPGQGNEKLFF
TRBV12-3/TRBV12-4	TRBJ2-5	CASSLGDTRPGETQYF
TRBV5-5	TRBJ2-5	CASSRHLGQGETQYF
TRBV10-3	TRBJ2-3	CAISESSGRQGGLAGNTDTQYF
TRBV3-1	TRBJ2-3	CASSQDIVITDTQYF
TRBV2	TRBJ2-1	CASSEARLAGHNEQFF
TRBV6-5	TRBJ1-2	CASSSPGQGYGYTF
TRBV28	TRBJ2-3	CASRTGTSGTDTQYF
TRBV5-1	TRBJ2-1	CASSSNPRGAYNEQFF
TRBV7-8	TRBJ2-3	CASSSFTGPKDTQYF
TRBV12-3/TRBV12-4	TRBJ2-2	CASSPPLYTGELFF
TRBV15	TRBJ1-6	CATSRDPEGFGYSPLHF
TRBV7-9	TRBJ2-4	CASSQGLAQPYIQYF
TRBV12-3/TRBV12-4	TRBJ1-4	CASSLGGRAGLATNEKLFF
TRBV14	TRBJ2-6	CASSPGDPSYSGANVLTF
TRBV5-1	TRBJ2-1	CASDPSPPGGNEQFF
TRBV9	TRBJ1-5	CASSDRDTNQPQHF
TRBV20-1	TRBJ2-3	CSALLAGGGDTQYF
TRBV28	TRBJ1-4	CASSLPYRGRATNEKLFF
TRBV25-1	TRBJ1-2	CASSELQGNYGYTF
TRBV28	TRBJ1-1	CASSLWGRGNTEAFF
TRBV5-6	TRBJ2-1	CASSGSLIDRELNEQFF
TRBV27	TRBJ1-1	CASNGQGATEAFF
TRBV20-1	TRBJ1-4	CSARPEPPADSRKLFF